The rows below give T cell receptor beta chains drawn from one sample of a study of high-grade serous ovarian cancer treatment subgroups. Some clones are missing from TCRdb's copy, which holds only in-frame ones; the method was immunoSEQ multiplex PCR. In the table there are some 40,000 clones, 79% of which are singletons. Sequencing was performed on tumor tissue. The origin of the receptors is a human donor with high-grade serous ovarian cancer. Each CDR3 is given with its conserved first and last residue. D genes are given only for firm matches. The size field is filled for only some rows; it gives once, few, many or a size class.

CASSLSVGEAFF,TGTGCCAGCAGTTTATCCGTTGGTGAAGCTTTCTTT,few,.,TRBJ1-1,12,TRBV28
CASYKNGYTF,TGTGCCAGCTATAAAAATGGCTACACCTTC,.,.,TRBJ1-2,10,TRBV6-6
CASSSGQGINGYTF,TGTGCCAGCAGTTCGGGACAGGGAATTAATGGCTACACCTTC,.,TRBD1,TRBJ1-2,14,TRBV18
CASREGSSYNEQFF,TGTGCCAGCAGGGAGGGGAGCTCCTACAATGAGCAGTTCTTC,.,.,TRBJ2-1,14,TRBV25-1
CASSVAGGDAYEQYF,TGTGCCAGCAGCGTAGCAGGAGGGGACGCATACGAGCAGTACTTC,.,.,TRBJ2-7,15,TRBV9
CASSSLIRAEAFF,TGTGCCAGCAGCTCCCTTATTAGGGCTGAAGCTTTCTTT,few,.,TRBJ1-1,13,TRBV7-3
CASRTTGTSPYEQYF,TGTGCCAGCAGGACTACCGGGACTAGTCCCTACGAGCAGTACTTC,few,TRBD2,TRBJ2-7,15,TRBV7-2
CASSQDLMSDTQYF,TGCGCCAGCAGCCAAGATCTAATGTCAGATACGCAGTATTTT,.,.,TRBJ2-3,14,TRBV4-3
CASSLNGQGSSYNEQFF,TGTGCCAGCAGTCTCAACGGACAGGGGAGCTCCTACAATGAGCAGTTCTTC,.,TRBD1,TRBJ2-1,17,TRBV28
CASSVAGTPGNTIYF,TGTGCCAGCAGCGTGGCAGGGACCCCTGGAAACACCATATATTTT,.,.,TRBJ1-3,15,TRBV9
CASSQLQETQYF,TGTGCCAGCAGTCAACTCCAAGAGACCCAGTACTTC,.,.,TRBJ2-5,12,TRBV2
CASSVDMAGHTEAFF,TGTGCCAGCAGCGTAGATATGGCGGGGCACACTGAAGCTTTCTTT,.,.,TRBJ1-1,15,TRBV9
CASFDANQPQHF,TGTGCCAGCTTCGACGCAAATCAGCCCCAGCATTTT,few,.,TRBJ1-5,12,TRBV28
CASSFGGEAFF,TGTGCCAGCAGCTTCGGGGGTGAAGCTTTCTTT,.,.,TRBJ1-1,11,TRBV7-2
CASSLSASGFYEQYF,TGTGCCAGCAGTTTATCGGCTAGCGGGTTCTACGAGCAGTACTTC,.,TRBD2,TRBJ2-7,15,TRBV27
CASSPWTGGSEQFF,TGTGCCAGCAGTCCTTGGACAGGGGGAAGTGAGCAGTTCTTC,few,TRBD1,TRBJ2-1,14,TRBV27
CATTGDRAYYGYTF,TGTGCCACAACCGGGGACAGGGCCTACTATGGCTACACCTTC,.,TRBD1,TRBJ1-2,14,TRBV7-2
CASSPGLGRPQHF,TGTGCCAGCAGTCCGGGCCTCGGGCGGCCCCAGCATTTT,.,.,TRBJ1-5,13,TRBV14
CASSSRTASYNEQFF,TGTGCCAGTAGTTCCCGGACAGCTTCCTACAATGAGCAGTTCTTC,.,.,TRBJ2-1,15,TRBV19
CASSLARGGTYEQYF,TGTGCCAGCAGTTTAGCAAGAGGGGGAACCTACGAGCAGTACTTC,.,.,TRBJ2-7,15,TRBV28
CASSPRGRRTYEQYF,TGTGCCAGCAGTCCACGGGGCAGGCGAACCTACGAGCAGTACTTC,.,.,TRBJ2-7,15,TRBV27